Each of the 21 T cell receptor beta chains below was sequenced from the same sample in a study of control samples from healthy donors and cancer patients. Here immunoSEQ multiplex PCR was the method, and the copy in TCRdb shows in-frame clones only, minus some. The sample consists of over 150,000 clones, roughly 95% of them appearing once. What was sequenced was blood. These receptors all come from a woman under 40 in good health.

The rearrangement joins TRBV15 to TRBJ2-1, with 9 bases fitting TRBD1. This CDR3 spans 13 amino acids. V shed 6 bases and J 8 bases; nucleotides not matched to a gene: 5. Germline CDR1 reads LNHNV; CDR2 reads YYDKDF (reference sequence). The CDR3 nucleotides are TGTGCCACCAGGACAGGGGGTTACTATGAGCAGTTCTTC. It specifies CATRTGGYYEQFF.

CDR3: CASSPRQGPDTQYF. The CDR3 coding sequence is TGTGCCAGCAGTCCACGACAGGGTCCAGATACGCAGTATTTT. The J gene is TRBJ2-3, the V gene TRBV6-5, with 7 bases identical to TRBD1. The J segment lost 4 bases and the V segment lost 5 bases, leaving 6 bases of the junction unmatched. This CDR3 has 14 residues. CDR1 and CDR2 (germline): MNHEY, SVGAGI.

The chain recombines TRBV2 with TRBJ1-2; the D is unclear. From germline, CDR1 is SNHLY and CDR2 FYNNEI. The CDR3 has 15 residues. V was trimmed by 4 bases and J by 7 bases, leaving 19 bases between them. CDR3 DNA sequence: TGTGCCAGCAGTGCTCCTGTCGGGAGGACCTCTGGCTACACCTTC. It translates to CASSAPVGRTSGYTF.

CDR3 bases: TGTGCCAGCTCACTAGCGACAGGGGGTAAGGATGAAGCTTTCTTT. It specifies CASSLATGGKDEAFF. V is TRBV18 and J is TRBJ1-1; 9 bases align to TRBD1. The J segment lost 7 bases and the V segment lost 4 bases, leaving 10 bases of the junction unmatched. Germline V gene data show CDR1 as KGHSH and CDR2 as LQKENI. The CDR3 is 15 amino acids.

The genes are TRBV7-3 and TRBJ2-3; D might be TRBD2 (5 bases). The CDR3 is 15 amino acids. Germline assignment: CDR1 SGHTA and CDR2 FQGTGA. Between the trimmed V and J ends, which lost 2 bases and 2 bases, there was a span of 11 bases. CDR3 nucleotide sequence: TGTGCCAGCAGCTTAGGCGGGCTCCCCACAGATACGCAGTATTTT. This translates into CASSLGGLPTDTQYF.

The chain employs TRBV28 and TRBJ1-5; D possibly corresponds to TRBD1 (5 bases). The germline CDR1 and CDR2 sequences are MDHEN and SYDVKM. This CDR3 contains 18 residues. Between the trimmed V and J ends, which lost 5 bases and 5 bases, there was a span of 25 bases. The CDR3 nucleotides are TGTGCCAGCAGTCAGGGACTGACCAAAATCGGGAACTATCAGCCCCAGCATTTT. It encodes CASSQGLTKIGNYQPQHF.

J is TRBJ2-5 and V is TRBV6-5; 7 nucleotides agree with TRBD1. The CDR3 extends over 15 amino acids. The germline V gene has CDR1 MNHEY and CDR2 SVGAGI. The J segment lost 6 bases and the V segment lost 2 bases, leaving 9 bases of the junction unmatched. The CDR3 loop is CASSYRDRDAKTQYF. The CDR3 DNA sequence: TGTGCCAGCAGTTACCGTGACAGGGACGCGAAGACCCAGTACTTC.

The rearrangement uses TRBV5-8 and TRBJ1-2; TRBD1 matches at 8 bases. The CDR3 runs 15 residues. CDR1 is SGHTS, CDR2 YDEGEE, per germline. V trimming: 2 bases; J trimming: 8 bases; junction bases outside the gene matches: 11. The CDR3 bases are TGTGCCAGCAGCTTAAGCCCAGGGGGCCTGAAGGGCTACACCTTC. Translated, it gives CASSLSPGGLKGYTF.

The gene calls are TRBV4-2 and TRBJ1-4; tentative D call: TRBD1 (6 bases). V was clipped by 3 bases and J by 8 bases, with 16 bases between them. The germline CDR1 and CDR2 sequences are LGHNA and YNFKEQ. The length of the CDR3 is 15 residues. For the CDR3, the DNA is TGTGCCAGCAGCCATCTCCGGGACATGGGCGAAAAACTGTTTTTT. It is translated as CASSHLRDMGEKLFF.

The chain couples TRBV6-5 to TRBJ1-1, with D possibly being TRBD1 (5 bases). Trimming stripped 2 bases from V and 0 bases from J, with 10 bases between. CDR1 and CDR2 (germline): MNHEY, SVGAGI. The CDR3 extends over 15 amino acids. This CDR3 is CASSYDVGLNTEAFF. In nucleotides, the CDR3 is TGTGCCAGCAGTTACGATGTGGGGCTGAACACTGAAGCTTTCTTT.

The rearrangement joins TRBV6-5 to TRBJ2-7; a weak D match, TRBD2 (5 bases). The V gene's germline CDR1 is MNHEY and CDR2 SVGAGI. The CDR3 sequence is 13 residues long. V was trimmed by 6 bases and J by 2 bases, leaving 11 bases between them. In DNA form, the CDR3 reads TGTGCCAGCAGGGCCGGGAAGGCCTACGAGCAGTACTTC. This codes for CASRAGKAYEQYF.

The rearrangement links TRBV27 to TRBJ2-7; perhaps TRBD1 as D (6 bases). The CDR3 sequence is 13 residues long. CDR1 MNHEY and CDR2 SMNVEV come from the germline V gene (reference sequence). The ends were cut back, 2 bases at V and 6 bases at J, with 11 bases in the middle. CDR3 in DNA: TGTGCCAGCAGTTTAGGCCTAGGGGGCGAGCAGTACTTC. This gives the protein CASSLGLGGEQYF.

The chain is built from TRBV10-2 and TRBJ2-7, with TRBD1 matching over 9 bases. CDR3 length equals 15 residues. Germline CDR1 is WSHSY and CDR2 is SAAADI. The ends lost 2 bases at V and 3 bases at J; junction bases unmatched: 5. CDR3 nucleotide sequence: TGCGCCAGCAGTGAGACAGGGGGCGCGTTCTACGAGCAGTACTTC. Protein sequence: CASSETGGAFYEQYF.

The J gene is TRBJ1-2, the V gene TRBV2; possible D gene TRBD1, 5 bases. Trimming stripped 8 bases from V and 8 bases from J, with 15 bases between. There are 12 residues in the CDR3. Germline V gene data show CDR1 as SNHLY and CDR2 as FYNNEI. The CDR3 spells CASWGDRGGYTF. As DNA, the CDR3 is TGTGCCAGCTGGGGGGACCGAGGGGGCTACACCTTC.

J is TRBJ2-5 and V is TRBV7-9; 9 nucleotides match TRBD1. This CDR3 is built from 18 residues. The germline V gene encodes CDR1 SEHNR and CDR2 FQNEAQ (reference sequence). The V gene end was trimmed by 5 bases and the J gene end by 1 base; junction bases not matched to a gene: 14. Written as DNA, the CDR3 is TGTGCCAGCAGCATTACAGGGGGCGCCTGGCAATCCCAAGAGACCCAGTACTTC. It codes for CASSITGGAWQSQETQYF.

The V call is TRBV3-1 (or the pseudogene TRBV3-2), the J call TRBJ1-2, with no clear D. Trimming removed 1 base at V and 4 bases at J, with 10 bases between. CDR1 is LGHDT, CDR2 YNNKEL, per germline (reference sequence). CDR3 size: 14 residues. The CDR3 coding sequence is TGTGCCAGCAGCCAAGGCCGAGTCTTCTATGGCTACACCTTC. This gives the protein CASSQGRVFYGYTF.

The genes are TRBV19 and TRBJ2-1; D uncertain. The CDR3 totals 16 residues. The germline CDR1 and CDR2 sequences are LNHDA and SQIVND (reference sequence). V shed 4 bases and J shed 4 bases, with 17 bases lying between them. CDR3 in amino acids: CASSTNWAAEYNEQFF. CDR3 nucleotides: TGTGCCAGTAGTACGAACTGGGCAGCAGAATACAATGAGCAGTTCTTC.

V gene TRBV5-1 combines with J gene TRBJ1-2, with 10 bases lining up with TRBD1. Germline-derived CDR1 and CDR2 are SGHRS and YFSETQ. The CDR3 extends over 15 amino acids. Trimming at V came to 0 bases and at J to 5 bases, leaving 4 bases not matched to a gene. The CDR3 DNA follows: TGCGCCAGCAGCTTGGCTCCGGGACAGGGGTATGGCTACACCTTC. Its protein is CASSLAPGQGYGYTF.

The J gene is TRBJ2-1, the V gene TRBV28; weak D call: TRBD2 (5 bases). Germline assignment: CDR1 MDHEN and CDR2 SYDVKM. Trimming took 6 bases from V and 5 from J, leaving 17 bases between them. The CDR3 contains 15 residues. CDR3 coding DNA: TGTGCCAGCAGACCGATCCCTGGAGGTAACAATGAGCAGTTCTTC. This sequence encodes CASRPIPGGNNEQFF.

The chain carries TRBV12-3 or TRBV12-4 and TRBJ2-2; D not certain. Trimming stripped 2 bases from V and 7 bases from J, with 5 bases between. The CDR3 covers 12 residues. CDR3 in amino acids: CASSLPNGELFF. Here the CDR3 DNA reads TGTGCCAGCAGTTTACCCAACGGGGAGCTGTTTTTT.

This chain uses TRBV4-1 with TRBJ1-4; D gene ambiguous. V lost 0 bases to trimming and J lost 3 bases, with 11 bases between them. The V gene's germline CDR1 is MGHRA and CDR2 YSYEKL. This CDR3 is 16 amino acids long. CDR3 sequence (DNA): TGCGCCAGCAGCCAAGATCTGGGAAGGGCTAATGAAAAACTGTTTTTT. This encodes CASSQDLGRANEKLFF.